This is a list of T cell receptor beta chains from one sample in a study of CD8+ T cells in alopecia areata. The protocol was immunoSEQ multiplex PCR, while the TCRdb copy is restricted to in-frame clones and leaves out a portion. The top ten clones hold 0.95% to 1% of a sample with about 140,000 clones, 51% of them seen once. The specimen comprised CD4+ T cells sorted from blood, sampled at week 0. The receptor set was obtained from a human donor with alopecia areata. Each CDR3 is given with its conserved first and last residue. The order of the fields is clone size, J gene, D gene, V gene, CDR3 protein, CDR3 DNA. A D gene is named only where the DNA matches it firmly. Clone size, where shown, is once, few, many, or a class for clones that have expanded.

size: NA; J: TRBJ2-5; D: NA; V: TRBV29-1; CDR3: CSVEGGGTQYF; DNA: TGCAGCGTTGAGGGTGGAGGGACCCAGTACTTC
size: NA; J: TRBJ2-7; D: TRBD2; V: TRBV20-1; CDR3: CSAGEGEQYF; DNA: TGCAGTGCGGGGGAGGGTGAGCAGTACTTC
size: NA; J: TRBJ2-7; D: NA; V: TRBV7-2; CDR3: CASSLGRGVRYEQYF; DNA: TGTGCCAGCAGTTTAGGGAGGGGGGTCAGGTACGAGCAGTACTTC
size: NA; J: TRBJ1-5; D: NA; V: TRBV4-2; CDR3: CASSQATGTQPQHF; DNA: TGTGCCAGCAGCCAGGCCACAGGGACACAGCCCCAGCATTTT
size: NA; J: TRBJ2-5; D: NA; V: TRBV29-1; CDR3: CSVAGTGLFETQYF; DNA: TGCAGCGTCGCCGGGACGGGGCTTTTTGAGACCCAGTACTTC
size: NA; J: TRBJ2-1; D: NA; V: TRBV9; CDR3: CASVPINGNEQFF; DNA: TGTGCCAGCGTGCCAATTAACGGCAATGAGCAGTTCTTC
size: NA; J: TRBJ2-7; D: TRBD1; V: TRBV18; CDR3: CASSSGTGPSEQYF; DNA: TGTGCCAGCTCCTCCGGGACAGGGCCCTCCGAGCAGTACTTC
size: NA; J: TRBJ1-3; D: NA; V: TRBV7-2; CDR3: CASSKGLPNTIYF; DNA: TGTGCCAGCAGCAAAGGGCTACCTAACACCATATATTTT
size: NA; J: TRBJ2-5; D: NA; V: TRBV7-2; CDR3: CASSPGPHRVQETQYF; DNA: TGTGCCAGCAGCCCTGGGCCCCATAGGGTACAAGAGACCCAGTACTTC
size: few; J: TRBJ2-5; D: NA; V: TRBV11-2; CDR3: CASSLGSGSQETQYF; DNA: TGTGCCAGCAGCTTAGGATCGGGGTCCCAAGAGACCCAGTACTTC
size: NA; J: TRBJ2-1; D: TRBD2; V: TRBV10-3; CDR3: CAISGTSGSSYNEQFF; DNA: TGTGCCATCAGCGGGACTAGCGGGAGTTCCTACAATGAGCAGTTCTTC
size: NA; J: TRBJ2-7; D: NA; V: TRBV25-1; CDR3: CASSGQDTYEQYF; DNA: TGTGCCAGCAGTGGACAGGATACCTACGAGCAGTACTTC
size: few; J: TRBJ2-5; D: TRBD1; V: TRBV5-1; CDR3: CASSLGQGSETQYF; DNA: TGCGCCAGCAGCTTGGGACAGGGGAGCGAGACCCAGTACTTC
size: NA; J: TRBJ1-2; D: NA; V: TRBV30; CDR3: CAWSVSSRSLEGYTF; DNA: TGTGCCTGGAGTGTAAGCAGCAGATCTTTGGAAGGCTACACCTTC
size: once; J: TRBJ1-1; D: NA; V: TRBV27; CDR3: CASSLSDRLTEAFF; DNA: TGTGCCAGCAGTTTAAGTGACAGGCTCACTGAAGCTTTCTTT
size: NA; J: TRBJ1-1; D: NA; V: TRBV6-5; CDR3: CASKSGIAEAFF; DNA: TGTGCCAGCAAGTCCGGGATAGCTGAAGCTTTCTTT
size: few; J: TRBJ2-1; D: NA; V: TRBV29-1; CDR3: CSVDDRTDEQFF; DNA: TGCAGCGTTGATGACAGGACGGATGAGCAGTTCTTC
size: NA; J: TRBJ1-4; D: NA; V: TRBV28; CDR3: CASGPAGRDEKLFF; DNA: TGTGCCAGCGGTCCCGCGGGTCGAGATGAAAAACTGTTTTTT
size: NA; J: TRBJ2-7; D: NA; V: TRBV27; CDR3: CASSPSGFYEQYF; DNA: TGTGCCAGCAGTCCCTCGGGCTTCTACGAGCAGTACTTC
size: NA; J: TRBJ2-2; D: NA; V: TRBV15; CDR3: CATSTPRRSANTGELFF; DNA: TGTGCCACCAGCACCCCCCGGCGGAGCGCGAACACCGGGGAGCTGTTTTTT
size: once; J: TRBJ2-3; D: NA; V: TRBV4-3; CDR3: CASSQDVRARDTQYF; DNA: TGCGCCAGCAGCCAAGATGTAAGGGCGAGGGATACGCAGTATTTT
size: NA; J: TRBJ1-1; D: NA; V: TRBV29-1; CDR3: CSVGRRLVNTEAFF; DNA: TGCAGCGTTGGGAGAAGACTGGTGAACACTGAAGCTTTCTTT
size: NA; J: TRBJ1-2; D: TRBD1; V: TRBV28; CDR3: CASSWDRGGYTF; DNA: TGTGCCAGCAGTTGGGACAGGGGTGGCTACACCTTC
size: NA; J: TRBJ1-2; D: NA; V: TRBV30; CDR3: CAWDPYGSIKGYTF; DNA: TGTGCCTGGGACCCCTATGGTTCCATCAAAGGCTACACCTTC
size: NA; J: TRBJ2-5; D: TRBD2; V: TRBV25-1; CDR3: CASSESSGGGTQYF; DNA: TGTGCCAGCAGTGAATCTAGCGGGGGCGGGACCCAGTACTTC
size: few; J: TRBJ2-7; D: NA; V: TRBV18; CDR3: CASSSGTEQYF; DNA: TGTGCCAGCTCATCCGGGACAGAGCAGTACTTC
size: NA; J: TRBJ2-4; D: TRBD1; V: TRBV28; CDR3: CATETGTGLNIQYF; DNA: TGTGCCACCGAAACCGGGACAGGGCTAAACATTCAGTACTTC
size: NA; J: TRBJ1-2; D: NA; V: TRBV9; CDR3: CASSAGWGLDYGYTF; DNA: TGTGCCAGCAGCGCGGGATGGGGACTGGACTATGGCTACACCTTC
size: NA; J: TRBJ2-3; D: NA; V: TRBV7-2; CDR3: CASSLAAERGDTQYF; DNA: TGTGCCAGCAGCTTAGCAGCTGAGCGTGGAGATACGCAGTATTTT
size: few; J: TRBJ2-6; D: NA; V: TRBV4-3; CDR3: CASSQDRYSGANVLTF; DNA: TGCGCCAGCAGCCAAGACCGCTACTCTGGGGCCAACGTCCTGACTTTC
size: few; J: TRBJ1-5; D: TRBD1; V: TRBV10-3; CDR3: CAISVDRVNQPQHF; DNA: TGTGCCATCAGTGTGGACAGGGTCAATCAGCCCCAGCATTTT
size: NA; J: TRBJ2-4; D: TRBD2; V: TRBV30; CDR3: CAWKSSGRVQYF; DNA: TGTGCCTGGAAATCATCAGGGAGGGTTCAGTACTTC
size: NA; J: TRBJ1-1; D: NA; V: TRBV18; CDR3: CASSPQSTRNTEAFF; DNA: TGTGCCAGCTCACCACAGTCCACCCGAAACACTGAAGCTTTCTTT
size: NA; J: TRBJ2-3; D: NA; V: TRBV4-2; CDR3: CATAARGRSSTDTQYF; DNA: TGTGCCACCGCCGCTCGGGGGAGGTCTAGCACAGATACGCAGTATTTT
size: NA; J: TRBJ2-1; D: NA; V: TRBV5-1; CDR3: CASSLDPVAPYNEQFF; DNA: TGCGCCAGCAGCCTCGATCCGGTCGCACCCTACAATGAGCAGTTCTTC
size: NA; J: TRBJ2-2; D: TRBD1; V: TRBV30; CDR3: CAWSDSIRGRGAGELFF; DNA: TGTGCCTGGAGTGATTCGATCAGGGGGCGCGGGGCCGGGGAGCTGTTTTTT
size: NA; J: TRBJ1-2; D: TRBD1; V: TRBV7-8; CDR3: CASSLLEQGAYGYTF; DNA: TGTGCCAGCAGCTTATTAGAACAGGGGGCATATGGCTACACCTTC
size: few; J: TRBJ2-6; D: NA; V: TRBV29-1; CDR3: CSVKGRRANVLTF; DNA: TGCAGCGTTAAGGGGAGGCGGGCCAACGTCCTGACTTTC
size: NA; J: TRBJ2-3; D: TRBD1; V: TRBV29-1; CDR3: CSVDRDRDVDTQYF; DNA: TGCAGCGTTGATAGGGACAGGGATGTAGATACGCAGTATTTT
size: NA; J: TRBJ1-1; D: NA; V: TRBV30; CDR3: CAWSPRLGDTEAFF; DNA: TGTGCCTGGAGTCCACGCTTGGGGGACACTGAAGCTTTCTTT
size: NA; J: TRBJ2-7; D: NA; V: TRBV7-3; CDR3: CASSFTRDYEQYF; DNA: TGTGCCAGCAGCTTCACTCGTGACTACGAGCAGTACTTC
size: NA; J: TRBJ2-5; D: TRBD1; V: TRBV29-1; CDR3: CSAEGRGQETQYF; DNA: TGCAGCGCTGAGGGTAGGGGGCAGGAGACCCAGTACTTC
size: few; J: TRBJ2-6; D: NA; V: TRBV4-1; CDR3: CASSPTGANVLTF; DNA: TGCGCCAGCAGTCCAACCGGGGCCAACGTCCTGACTTTC
size: NA; J: TRBJ1-5; D: NA; V: TRBV30; CDR3: CAWSVRGGGQPQHF; DNA: TGTGCCTGGAGTGTACGGGGGGGAGGACAGCCCCAGCATTTT
size: NA; J: TRBJ2-2; D: NA; V: TRBV7-9; CDR3: CASSISLQTTGELFF; DNA: TGTGCCAGCAGCATCTCCCTACAGACAACCGGGGAGCTGTTTTTT
size: NA; J: TRBJ2-6; D: NA; V: TRBV19; CDR3: CAVGMRGFSGANVLTF; DNA: TGTGCAGTAGGGATGAGGGGTTTCTCTGGGGCCAACGTCCTGACTTTC
size: NA; J: TRBJ1-2; D: TRBD1; V: TRBV5-6; CDR3: CASSLRQGRASNYGYTF; DNA: TGTGCCAGCAGCCTTCGACAGGGGCGCGCCTCTAACTATGGCTACACCTTC
size: NA; J: TRBJ1-4; D: NA; V: TRBV2; CDR3: CASSDGARGIEKLFF; DNA: TGTGCCAGCAGTGATGGTGCCCGAGGAATTGAAAAACTGTTTTTT
size: NA; J: TRBJ2-5; D: NA; V: TRBV19; CDR3: CASSQVGETQYF; DNA: TGTGCCAGTAGTCAAGTGGGAGAGACCCAGTACTTC
size: NA; J: TRBJ2-5; D: TRBD1; V: TRBV27; CDR3: CASSSGTGWETQYF; DNA: TGTGCCAGCAGTTCCGGGACAGGGTGGGAGACCCAGTACTTC
size: NA; J: TRBJ2-7; D: NA; V: TRBV7-9; CDR3: CASSLSGYEQYF; DNA: TGTGCCAGCAGCTTATCTGGGTACGAGCAGTACTTC
size: NA; J: TRBJ1-1; D: TRBD1; V: TRBV30; CDR3: CAWKYRGLRTEAFF; DNA: TGTGCCTGGAAATACAGGGGGCTGAGGACTGAAGCTTTCTTT
size: NA; J: TRBJ2-5; D: NA; V: TRBV18; CDR3: CASSPELGGEETQYF; DNA: TGTGCCAGCTCACCAGAGCTAGGAGGGGAGGAGACCCAGTACTTC
size: NA; J: TRBJ2-7; D: TRBD2; V: TRBV4-3; CDR3: CASSQDHASGSYEQYF; DNA: TGCGCCAGCAGCCAAGATCACGCTAGCGGCTCCTACGAGCAGTACTTC
size: NA; J: TRBJ2-7; D: NA; V: TRBV2; CDR3: CASRVVNSYEQYF; DNA: TGTGCCAGCAGAGTTGTTAACTCCTACGAGCAGTACTTC